One and the same sample provided the 26 T cell receptor beta chains below, sequenced in a study of blood T cell repertoires in COVID-19. TCRdb keeps only in-frame clones here, not all; method: immunoSEQ multiplex PCR. Among 150,000 or so clones, roughly nine tenths were seen once, and the ten largest hold 15% to 20%. Sample: peripheral blood. Receptors originate from a man aged 55 to 70 with active or convalescent COVID-19.

The chain combines TRBV18 with TRBJ2-1; 10 nucleotides match TRBD2. CDR1 and CDR2 from the germline V gene are KGHSH and LQKENI. The trim removed 3 bases at V and 6 bases at J, leaving 5 bases unmatched. The CDR3 runs to 15 residues. The CDR3 DNA is TGTGCCAGCTCACCTCTGCCTAGCGGGAGCAATGAGCAGTTCTTC. Translation: CASSPLPSGSNEQFF. The whole variable domain, remainder taken from reference TRBV18 and TRBJ2-1, is NAGVMQNPRHLVRRRGQEARLRCSPMKGHSHVYWYRQLPEEGLKFMVYLQKENIIDESGMPKERFSAEFPKEGPSILRIQQVVRGDSAAYFCASSPLPSGSNEQFFGPGTRLTVL.

This clone has just a few counts. The rearrangement joins TRBV2 to TRBJ1-2; D may be TRBD1 (5 bases). Trimming shortened V by 4 bases and J by 2 bases, and 8 bases separated the two germline ends. From germline, CDR1 is SNHLY and CDR2 FYNNEI. CDR3 length equals 13 residues. CDR3 sequence reads: CASSAQGNYGYTF. The DNA of the CDR3 is TGTGCCAGCAGTGCGCAGGGCAACTATGGCTACACCTTC.

This clone was seen once. V usage is TRBV11-3 and J usage is TRBJ2-7; no clear D. The V gene's germline CDR1 is SGHNT and CDR2 YENEEA. V shed 7 bases and J shed 4 bases, with 11 bases lying between them. This CDR3 is built from 12 residues. DNA of the CDR3: TGTGCCAGCATCAAACGACTTTACGAGCAGTACTTC. Translating gives CASIKRLYEQYF.

DNA for the CDR3: TGCGCCAGCAGCTTGGGGACAGCGGATTCACCCCTCCACTTT. As protein: CASSLGTADSPLHF. This chain connects TRBV5-1 to TRBJ1-6; possibly TRBD1 for D (6 bases). Germline loops: CDR1 SGHRS, CDR2 YFSETQ. Trimming stripped 0 bases from V and 8 bases from J, with 9 bases between. This CDR3 has 14 residues.

This chain links TRBV20-1 with TRBJ2-5; the D gene is possibly TRBD2 (6 bases). The germline V gene has CDR1 DFQATT and CDR2 SNEGSKA (reference sequence). The CDR3 is made up of 10 amino acids. As DNA, the CDR3 is TGCAGCACCGCGGGGGAGACCCAGTACTTC. Translation gives CSTAGETQYF.

CDR3 in amino acids: CASSFGRALAGTEAFF. As DNA, the CDR3 is TGTGCCAGCAGCTTCGGCAGGGCTCTGGCCGGCACTGAAGCTTTCTTT. The J gene is TRBJ1-1, the V gene TRBV11-2, with a tentative D call TRBD1 (5 bases). CDR3 length: 16 amino acids. Trimming left V 3 bases short and J 4 bases short, with 18 bases between. Looked up from germline, CDR1 is SGHAT and CDR2 is FQNNGV.

The chain recombines TRBV14 with TRBJ2-7; TRBD1 matches 10 bases. Germline V lookup: CDR1 SGHDN, CDR2 FVKESK. The CDR3 contains 12 residues. Losses at the gene ends were 1 base for V and 12 bases for J; bases not matched to a gene: 3. In nucleotides, the CDR3 is TGTGCCAGCAGCCAAGGGGGGACAGGGGTGTACTTC. Residues: CASSQGGTGVYF.

The chain carries TRBV5-1 and TRBJ1-1; D is ambiguous. In germline, CDR1 is SGHRS, CDR2 YFSETQ. The CDR3 has 15 residues. The V gene lost 0 bases and the J gene lost 0 bases, with 9 bases spanning the gap. CDR3 residues: CASSLDLSLNTEAFF. The CDR3 DNA reads TGCGCCAGCAGCTTGGATCTATCGCTGAACACTGAAGCTTTCTTT.

The genes are TRBV5-1 and TRBJ2-5, with a tentative D call TRBD2 (6 bases). This CDR3 is built from 13 residues. Germline CDR1 reads SGHRS; CDR2 reads YFSETQ. V was cut by 7 bases and J by 5 bases, with 15 bases left in between. CDR3 in DNA: TGCGCCAGCTCCGCGGGGTGGGGGGAGACCCAGTACTTC. This codes for CASSAGWGETQYF.

This chain connects TRBV15 to TRBJ2-5; no clear D gene. The CDR3 covers 14 residues. Germline values: CDR1 LNHNV, CDR2 YYDKDF (reference sequence). Trimming shortened V by 5 bases and J by 5 bases, and 15 bases separated the two germline ends. This CDR3 reads CATSLRQGGETQYF. The CDR3 DNA reads TGTGCCACCAGCCTCCGACAAGGTGGGGAGACCCAGTACTTC.

The CDR3 nucleotides are TGTGCCAGCAGCAAGACAGGGCCTGGCACTGAAGCTTTCTTT. Protein sequence: CASSKTGPGTEAFF. The chain couples TRBV21-1 to TRBJ1-1; no check of the table's D call, TRBD1, against the DNA was made. TRBV21-1 is reported as a pseudogene. CDR3 length equals 14 residues.

Concerning this clone: Relative to the germline gene, one junction end is altered; a read error may explain this. The V and J genes are TRBV6-5 and TRBJ1-1, with 10 bases that match TRBD1. Germline CDR1 and CDR2: MNHEY and SVGAGI. The CDR3 is made up of 12 amino acids. This CDR3 is CATQTQGTGVYF. The CDR3 DNA reads as TGTGCCACCCAGACTCAGGGGACAGGGGTCTACTTT.

Regarding this clone: Other DNA sequences in the sample encode the same CDR3. The J gene is TRBJ2-7, the V gene TRBV30; weak D call: TRBD1 (6 bases). Germline V CDR1 and CDR2: GTSNPN, SVGIG (reference sequence). Trimming pared 0 bases from V and 0 bases from J, leaving 9 bases between. The CDR3 spans 14 residues. The CDR3 DNA reads TGTGCCTGGAGTGTAGGGGGAAGCTCCTACGAGCAGTACTTC. Encoded protein: CAWSVGGSSYEQYF. The whole variable domain, filled in from reference TRBV30 and TRBJ2-7, reads SQTIHQWPATLVQPVGSPLSLECTVEGTSNPNLYWYRQAAGRGLQLLFYSVGIGQISSEVPQNLSASRPQDRQFILSSKKLLLSDSGFYLCAWSVGGSSYEQYFGPGTRLTVT.

The gene calls are TRBV29-1 and TRBJ2-1; 8 bases line up with TRBD2. Germline CDR1 is SQVTM and CDR2 is ANQGSEA. V was pared by 2 bases and J by 4 bases, with 4 bases of the junction left unmatched. The CDR3 spans 14 residues. In DNA, the CDR3 is TGCAGCGTTGAAACGGCTAGCGGGTACAATGAGCAGTTCTTC. This translates into CSVETASGYNEQFF.

This chain uses TRBV30 with TRBJ2-3, with D perhaps TRBD2 (5 bases). V was trimmed by 8 bases and J by 0 bases, leaving 15 bases between them. This CDR3 has 14 amino acids. Germline V gives CDR1 GTSNPN, CDR2 SVGIG (reference sequence). The chain's CDR3 is CAGLAGHSTDTQYF. DNA for the CDR3: TGTGCCGGCCTGGCGGGCCATAGCACAGATACGCAGTATTTT. Filled out from reference TRBV30 and TRBJ2-3, the complete variable domain reads SQTIHQWPATLVQPVGSPLSLECTVEGTSNPNLYWYRQAAGRGLQLLFYSVGIGQISSEVPQNLSASRPQDRQFILSSKKLLLSDSGFYLCAGLAGHSTDTQYFGPGTRLTVL.

This sequence joins TRBV14 and TRBJ2-3; TRBD1 is a possible D gene (6 bases). V was trimmed by 0 bases and J by 2 bases, leaving 24 bases between them. CDR1 is SGHDN, CDR2 FVKESK, per germline. CDR3 length equals 20 residues. CDR3 coding DNA: TGTGCCAGCAGCCAAGATCTTTTCTTGGGGAACAGGGACAACACAGATACGCAGTATTTT. Translated, it gives CASSQDLFLGNRDNTDTQYF.

V usage is TRBV18 and J usage is TRBJ1-1; possibly TRBD1 for D (6 bases). Per the germline V gene, CDR1 is KGHSH and CDR2 is LQKENI. This CDR3 is 14 amino acids long. V lost 2 bases, J lost 1 base, and 8 bases lay in between. The CDR3 sequence is CASSPAGANTEAFF. The DNA for the CDR3 is TGTGCCAGCTCACCAGCAGGGGCGAACACTGAAGCTTTCTTT.

This clone was detected only a few times. The chain recombines TRBV6-1 with TRBJ1-1; perhaps TRBD1 as D (5 bases). Between the trimmed V and J ends, which lost 2 bases and 1 base, there was a span of 14 bases. The germline CDR1 and CDR2 sequences are MNHNS and SASEGT. This CDR3 has 16 residues. CDR3 bases: TGTGCCAGCAGTGAATTGTACAACAGGCGGAACACTGAAGCTTTCTTT. Amino acid sequence: CASSELYNRRNTEAFF.

The sample holds one count of this clone. The chain recombines TRBV19 with TRBJ1-6; 7 nucleotides align to TRBD1. Trimming at V came to 5 bases and at J to 7 bases, leaving 11 bases not matched to a gene. From germline, CDR1 is LNHDA and CDR2 SQIVND (reference sequence). The CDR3 is 16 residues long. The CDR3 is CASSASQGQKNSPLHF. The DNA of the CDR3 is TGTGCCAGTAGTGCCAGCCAGGGACAGAAAAATTCACCCCTCCACTTT.

The V call is TRBV5-1, the J call TRBJ2-1; 11 bases line up with TRBD2. The CDR3 runs 16 residues. V was clipped by 4 bases and J by 9 bases; unmatched bases: 12. CDR1 SGHRS and CDR2 YFSETQ come from the germline V gene. The CDR3 DNA follows: TGCGCCAGCAGCCCATCGGGGACTAGCGGTTGGGGTGAGCAGTTCTTC. The encoded protein is CASSPSGTSGWGEQFF.

This chain connects TRBV3-1 (or the pseudogene TRBV3-2) to TRBJ1-2; D is unclear. This CDR3 region has 12 residues. Trimming removed 4 bases at V and 8 bases at J, with 11 bases between. Germline CDR1 is LGHDT and CDR2 is YNNKEL (reference sequence). CDR3 sequence (DNA): TGTGCCAGCAGCCCCTCGGGGTTAGGCTACACCTTC. Its protein is CASSPSGLGYTF.

The chain recombines TRBV5-1 with TRBJ2-7, with a possible D match to TRBD2 (6 bases). V was clipped by 0 bases and J by 0 bases, with 19 bases between them. This CDR3 comprises 18 residues. In germline, CDR1 is SGHRS, CDR2 YFSETQ. CDR3 sequence: CASSLVSGRGGISYEQYF. The CDR3 bases are TGCGCCAGCAGCTTGGTGTCGGGTCGAGGCGGGATCTCCTACGAGCAGTACTTC.

The rearrangement links TRBV5-1 to TRBJ1-4, with D possibly TRBD1 on 6 matching bases. V gave up 4 bases and J gave up 8 bases, with 18 bases separating them. There are 15 residues in the CDR3. In germline, CDR1 is SGHRS, CDR2 YFSETQ. Written as DNA, the CDR3 is TGCGCCAGCAGCCCGAACAGGGCAGGGCGGGAAAAACTGTTTTTT. Translating it yields CASSPNRAGREKLFF.

The rearrangement joins TRBV13 to TRBJ2-3, with 14 bases that match TRBD2. The trim removed 4 bases at V and 3 bases at J, leaving 12 bases unmatched. This CDR3 has 19 residues. CDR1 is PRHDT, CDR2 FYEKMQ, per germline (reference sequence). Written as DNA, the CDR3 is TGTGCCAGCAGCTCCAGGGGGACTAGCGGGAGTAGTAGGACAGATACGCAGTATTTT. Translating gives CASSSRGTSGSSRTDTQYF.

V and J are TRBV7-4 and TRBJ2-3; 10 bases align to TRBD2. This CDR3 spans 20 amino acids. CDR1 and CDR2 from the germline V gene are SGHVT and SQSDAQ. With V trimmed by 2 bases and J by 0 bases, 14 bases remained unmatched. CDR3 bases: TGTGCCAGCAGCTTAAGAGGGGCCGGGACTAGCGACCCGAGCACAGATACGCAGTATTTT. It encodes CASSLRGAGTSDPSTDTQYF.

The chain employs TRBV5-1 and TRBJ2-7, with D possibly being TRBD1 (7 bases). This CDR3 region has 14 residues. Germline V gene data show CDR1 as SGHRS and CDR2 as YFSETQ. Between the trimmed V and J ends, which lost 4 bases and 3 bases, there was a span of 14 bases. The CDR3 DNA follows: TGCGCCAGCAGCCGGGGACAGACTAGCTACGAGCAGTACTTC. Translating it yields CASSRGQTSYEQYF.